A single TCR beta chain is shown here with its context. Its antigen is as yet unknown. The data were obtained in a study of cytotoxic CD8 clonotypes in ibrutinib-treated CLL. V was shortened by 2 bases and J by 2 bases, with 6 bases between the two germline ends. The CDR3 loop spans 14 amino acids. Looked up from germline, CDR1 is SGHAT and CDR2 is FQDESV (reference sequence). Study findings and constraints: Clonality went higher at ibrutinib response and then dropped back toward baseline at progression.

Measured with immunoSEQ multiplex PCR; TCRdb has only the in-frame clones, and not every one. The table lists 250,000 or so clones, 70% of them singletons. The rearrangement links TRBV11-1 to TRBJ1-4; D remains ambiguous. The sequencing here drew on PBMCs, taken after 24 months of ibrutinib treatment. The receptor's source is a human donor with chronic lymphocytic leukemia. CDR3 sequence (DNA): TGTGCCAGCAGCTTACGATCTACTAATGAAAAACTGTTTTTT. Protein product: CASSLRSTNEKLFF.